Listed below are T cell receptor beta chains from one sample, sequenced in a study of blood T cell repertoires in COVID-19. The repertoire was sequenced with immunoSEQ multiplex PCR; TCRdb's copy has only in-frame clones and lacks some. The sample shows some 270,000 clones, under 85% of them seen only once. The material sequenced was peripheral blood. The receptors here all came from a human donor with COVID-19, enrolled during active disease. The donor label of this sample is uncertain. CDR3s include the opening cysteine and the closing phenylalanine or tryptophan. D genes are given only for firm matches. Expanded clones are given a class, and other clones once, few, many or no size at all.

TRBD1	TRBV27	-	TRBJ1-2	TGTGCCAGCAGTGTGACAGGGGGCGAAAACTATGGCTACACCTTC	CASSVTGGENYGYTF
-	TRBV7-3	-	TRBJ2-6	TGTGCCAGCAGTTATCAGGGTTCTGGGGCCAACGTCCTGACTTTC	CASSYQGSGANVLTF
-	TRBV18	-	TRBJ2-7	TGTGCCAGCTCTCCCGGGAACTACGAGCAGTACTTC	CASSPGNYEQYF
-	TRBV9	-	TRBJ2-2	TGTGCCAGCAGCCTCTCCGGGAGCATTGTGTTGACCGGGGAGCTGTTTTTT	CASSLSGSIVLTGELFF
-	TRBV28	-	TRBJ1-1	TGTGCCAGCAGTTTATATGGGGGCTCTGAAGCTTTCTTT	CASSLYGGSEAFF
-	TRBV10-1	-	TRBJ1-4	TGCGCCAGCAGTGTCGAGAGGAATGAAAAACTGTTTTTT	CASSVERNEKLFF
TRBD2	TRBV5-1	-	TRBJ2-7	TGCGCCAGCAGCTTGGAGGGGACTAGGGGCGGCGAGCAGTACTTC	CASSLEGTRGGEQYF
-	TRBV6-5	-	TRBJ2-2	TGTGCCAGCAAGGCGGAAATGAACACCGGGGAGCTGTTTTTT	CASKAEMNTGELFF
TRBD1	TRBV6-5	-	TRBJ1-1	TGTGCCAGCAGTCCACGACAGGGATTGACTGAAGCTTTCTTT	CASSPRQGLTEAFF
-	TRBV27	-	TRBJ1-2	TGTGCCAGCAGGACCCAGGGTGCCCAACGCGACTATGGCTACACCTTC	CASRTQGAQRDYGYTF
-	TRBV29-1	-	TRBJ1-1	TGCAGCGTGGAGTGGGCGGGAGAAACTGAAGCTTTCTTT	CSVEWAGETEAFF
TRBD1	TRBV28	few	TRBJ2-7	TGTGCCAGCTCGGGACAGCCACGGGACTACGAGCAGTACTTC	CASSGQPRDYEQYF
-	TRBV25-1	-	TRBJ1-1	TGTGCCAGCAGTGAGTCCGGGGTCGTAACTGAAGCTTTCTTT	CASSESGVVTEAFF
-	TRBV2	-	TRBJ2-7	TGTGCCAGCAGAGCAGGGTTAGGAGAGCAGTACTTC	CASRAGLGEQYF
-	TRBV28	-	TRBJ1-1	TGTGCCAGCAGTTATACAGGGCCGGCTTTCTTT	CASSYTGPAFF
-	TRBV2	-	TRBJ1-5	TGTGCCAGCAGTGAGCCGGGTCAGCCCCAGCATTTT	CASSEPGQPQHF
TRBD2	TRBV27	-	TRBJ2-3	TGTGCCAGCAGCTGGGGTAGCGGGAGGTTTGGCACAGATACGCAGTATTTT	CASSWGSGRFGTDTQYF
-	TRBV5-1	once	TRBJ1-3	TGCGCCAGCAGCTTGACAGGCTCTGGAAACACCATATATTTT	CASSLTGSGNTIYF
TRBD1	TRBV12-3/TRBV12-4	-	TRBJ1-2	TGTGCCAGCAGGACAGGGGGCGATCGTGGCTACACCTTC	CASRTGGDRGYTF
TRBD1	TRBV24-1	-	TRBJ1-1	TGTGCCACCAGTGATTCGGGACAGGTGAACACTGAAGCTTTCTTT	CATSDSGQVNTEAFF
-	TRBV24-1	-	TRBJ2-3	TGTGCCACCAGTGATTTGGTGGGCGGGGCAGATACGCAGTATTTT	CATSDLVGGADTQYF
-	TRBV2	-	TRBJ1-4	TGTGCCAGCAGTGAAGCTGGGAGGGCAACTAATGAAAAACTGTTTTTT	CASSEAGRATNEKLFF
-	TRBV28	-	TRBJ1-1	TGTGCCAGCAGCTCCGGATTTTGGAGCACTGAAGCTTTCTTT	CASSSGFWSTEAFF
-	TRBV7-9	-	TRBJ1-2	TGTGCCAGCAGCTTAGACAACTCAGGCTATGGCTACACCTTC	CASSLDNSGYGYTF
TRBD2	TRBV6-5	-	TRBJ2-1	TGTGCCAGCCGGACTAGCGGGTACAATGAGCAGTTCTTC	CASRTSGYNEQFF
-	TRBV13	-	TRBJ1-2	TGTGCCAGCAGCCTCAGACAGTCAGCTAACTATGGCTACACCTTC	CASSLRQSANYGYTF
-	TRBV6-5	-	TRBJ1-1	TGTGCCAGCAGTTATTATCCCAGAACTGAAGCTTTCTTT	CASSYYPRTEAFF